These T cell receptor beta chains were read from a single sample in a study of CD8+CD57+ T cells in acquired aplastic anemia. From the reads, TCRdb called clonotypes with MiXCR, one entry per CDR3 protein. The sample carries approximately 170,000 distinct CDR3 sequences, 40% to 55% recorded once. The specimen was sorted CD4+, CD8+, or CD8+CD57+ T cells (not recorded which) from PBMCs. These receptor sequences come from a human donor with aplastic anemia. Each CDR3 is given with its conserved first and last residue. A D gene is named only where the DNA matches it firmly. Only part of the rows carry a size: once, few, many, or a class if the clone is expanded.

D gene: TRBD1
J gene: TRBJ2-3
V gene: TRBV20-1
clone size: many
CDR3 protein: CSAGTGSTDTQYF
CDR3 DNA: TGCAGTGCCGGGACAGGGAGCACAGATACGCAGTATTTT

D gene: TRBD2
J gene: TRBJ2-1
V gene: TRBV6-1
clone size: few
CDR3 protein: CASSSYVAGAYNEQFF
CDR3 DNA: TGTGCCAGCAGCAGTTACGTGGCGGGAGCATACAATGAGCAGTTCTTC

D gene: NA
J gene: TRBJ1-2
V gene: TRBV6-1
clone size: many
CDR3 protein: CASSHQGVLNYGYTF
CDR3 DNA: TGTGCCAGCAGCCACCAAGGAGTACTTAACTATGGCTACACCTTC

D gene: NA
J gene: TRBJ1-2
V gene: TRBV19
clone size: NA
CDR3 protein: CASSTGIDTNYGYTF
CDR3 DNA: TGTGCCAGTAGTACCGGAATCGACACTAACTATGGCTACACCTTC

D gene: TRBD1
J gene: TRBJ1-5
V gene: TRBV6-1
clone size: NA
CDR3 protein: CASRAWTGSQPQHF
CDR3 DNA: TGTGCCAGCAGAGCGTGGACAGGGAGTCAGCCCCAGCATTTT

D gene: TRBD2
J gene: TRBJ2-7
V gene: TRBV2
clone size: NA
CDR3 protein: CASSPAGVMEQYF
CDR3 DNA: TGTGCCAGCAGCCCAGCGGGGGTCATGGAGCAGTACTTC

D gene: TRBD1
J gene: TRBJ2-2
V gene: TRBV5-4
clone size: many
CDR3 protein: CASSAPGGVTGELFF
CDR3 DNA: TGTGCCAGCAGCGCGCCAGGGGGCGTCACCGGGGAGCTGTTTTTT

D gene: NA
J gene: TRBJ1-6
V gene: TRBV20-1
clone size: many
CDR3 protein: CSVSQRNSYNSPLHF
CDR3 DNA: TGCAGTGTTAGTCAGCGCAACTCCTATAATTCACCCCTCCACTTT

D gene: NA
J gene: TRBJ1-2
V gene: TRBV7-9
clone size: NA
CDR3 protein: CASSLGDSVRTGYTF
CDR3 DNA: TGTGCCAGCAGCTTAGGGGATTCTGTCCGGACTGGCTACACCTTC

D gene: NA
J gene: TRBJ2-1
V gene: TRBV9
clone size: many
CDR3 protein: CASSVGSGVNEQFF
CDR3 DNA: TGTGCCAGCAGCGTAGGATCGGGAGTCAATGAGCAGTTCTTC

D gene: NA
J gene: TRBJ2-6
V gene: TRBV19
clone size: many
CDR3 protein: CASSPGALGANVLTF
CDR3 DNA: TGTGCCAGTAGTCCAGGGGCGCTTGGGGCCAACGTCCTGACTTTC

D gene: TRBD1
J gene: TRBJ1-5
V gene: TRBV19
clone size: many
CDR3 protein: CASSPSDRGRSNQPQHF
CDR3 DNA: TGTGCCAGTAGTCCCTCAGACAGGGGCCGTAGCAATCAGCCCCAGCATTTT

D gene: NA
J gene: TRBJ1-4
V gene: TRBV5-5
clone size: many
CDR3 protein: CASSSDQSEEKLFF
CDR3 DNA: TGTGCCAGCAGCTCGGACCAGTCCGAGGAAAAACTGTTTTTT

D gene: TRBD1
J gene: TRBJ2-7
V gene: TRBV5-1
clone size: NA
CDR3 protein: CASSLPDRVGQYF
CDR3 DNA: TGCGCCAGCAGCTTGCCGGACAGGGTTGGGCAGTACTTC

D gene: NA
J gene: TRBJ1-3
V gene: TRBV6-1
clone size: NA
CDR3 protein: CASTLNRDTGNTIYF
CDR3 DNA: TGTGCCAGCACCCTCAACAGGGATACTGGAAACACCATATATTTT

D gene: NA
J gene: TRBJ1-1
V gene: TRBV19
clone size: NA
CDR3 protein: CASRDALGNTEAFF
CDR3 DNA: TGTGCCAGTAGGGACGCCCTGGGGAACACTGAAGCTTTCTTT

D gene: TRBD1
J gene: TRBJ2-7
V gene: TRBV10-2
clone size: few
CDR3 protein: CASIRAGGYEQYF
CDR3 DNA: TGCGCCAGCATCCGGGCAGGGGGTTACGAGCAGTACTTC

D gene: NA
J gene: TRBJ2-1
V gene: TRBV4-3
clone size: many
CDR3 protein: CASSLSPRSEQFF
CDR3 DNA: TGCGCCAGCAGCCTTAGCCCTCGTAGTGAGCAGTTCTTC

D gene: TRBD1
J gene: TRBJ1-5
V gene: TRBV30
clone size: few
CDR3 protein: CAWSNGQGNNQPQHF
CDR3 DNA: TGTGCCTGGAGCAACGGACAGGGAAATAATCAGCCCCAGCATTTT

D gene: NA
J gene: TRBJ1-6
V gene: TRBV19
clone size: many
CDR3 protein: CASSINSVSPLHF
CDR3 DNA: TGTGCCAGTAGTATCAATTCGGTATCACCCCTCCACTTT

D gene: TRBD1
J gene: TRBJ1-6
V gene: TRBV20-1
clone size: NA
CDR3 protein: CSARGQGSDSPLHF
CDR3 DNA: TGCAGTGCCCGGGGACAGGGCAGCGACTCACCCCTCCACTTT

D gene: TRBD1
J gene: TRBJ1-4
V gene: TRBV18
clone size: NA
CDR3 protein: CASSPGQGNEKLFF
CDR3 DNA: TGTGCCAGCTCACCTGGACAGGGGAACGAAAAACTGTTTTTT

D gene: TRBD2
J gene: TRBJ2-1
V gene: TRBV11-2
clone size: NA
CDR3 protein: CASSLGTRSYNEQFF
CDR3 DNA: TGTGCCAGCAGCTTAGGGACTAGAAGCTACAATGAGCAGTTCTTC

D gene: NA
J gene: TRBJ1-2
V gene: TRBV9
clone size: NA
CDR3 protein: CASNQGSNYGYTF
CDR3 DNA: TGTGCCAGCAATCAGGGATCAAACTATGGCTACACCTTC

D gene: NA
J gene: TRBJ2-1
V gene: TRBV25-1
clone size: many
CDR3 protein: CASNPGLGAYYNEQFF
CDR3 DNA: TGTGCCAGCAACCCCGGTTTAGGGGCGTACTACAATGAGCAGTTCTTC

D gene: NA
J gene: TRBJ1-5
V gene: TRBV15
clone size: NA
CDR3 protein: CATSRDRTPGVLPQHF
CDR3 DNA: TGTGCCACCAGCAGAGATCGTACCCCAGGGGTTCTGCCCCAGCATTTT

D gene: TRBD1
J gene: TRBJ2-7
V gene: TRBV12-3/TRBV12-4
clone size: NA
CDR3 protein: CASRGQGGEQYF
CDR3 DNA: TGTGCCAGCAGGGGACAGGGAGGCGAGCAGTACTTC

D gene: NA
J gene: TRBJ2-3
V gene: TRBV6-1
clone size: many
CDR3 protein: CASSRRGGKVCTQYF
CDR3 DNA: TGTGCCAGCAGTCGACGAGGGGGGAAAGTTTGTACGCAGTATTTT

D gene: TRBD1
J gene: TRBJ1-2
V gene: TRBV6-1
clone size: many
CDR3 protein: CASRRTGIYGYTF
CDR3 DNA: TGTGCCAGCAGGAGGACAGGGATCTATGGCTACACCTTC

D gene: NA
J gene: TRBJ1-1
V gene: TRBV12-3/TRBV12-4
clone size: NA
CDR3 protein: CASSSRPQGRARTEAFF
CDR3 DNA: TGTGCCAGCAGTTCCCGTCCCCAGGGCCGGGCGCGCACTGAAGCTTTCTTT

D gene: NA
J gene: TRBJ2-3
V gene: TRBV19
clone size: NA
CDR3 protein: CASMATDSSTDTQYF
CDR3 DNA: TGTGCCAGTATGGCTACTGATTCAAGCACAGATACGCAGTATTTT

D gene: NA
J gene: TRBJ2-7
V gene: TRBV19
clone size: NA
CDR3 protein: CASSRPGLGEQYF
CDR3 DNA: TGTGCCAGTAGTAGGCCCGGACTGGGGGAGCAGTACTTC

D gene: NA
J gene: TRBJ2-1
V gene: TRBV5-1
clone size: few
CDR3 protein: CASSGLMDGSSYNEQFF
CDR3 DNA: TGCGCCAGCAGCGGACTGATGGACGGGAGCTCCTACAATGAGCAGTTCTTC

D gene: NA
J gene: TRBJ1-4
V gene: TRBV20-1
clone size: few
CDR3 protein: CSARGSRENEKLFF
CDR3 DNA: TGCAGTGCTAGAGGTTCCAGGGAGAATGAAAAACTGTTTTTT

D gene: NA
J gene: TRBJ1-4
V gene: TRBV6-1
clone size: many
CDR3 protein: CASSRSGDEKLFF
CDR3 DNA: TGTGCCAGCAGTCGATCCGGAGATGAAAAACTGTTTTTT

D gene: NA
J gene: TRBJ1-2
V gene: TRBV6-5
clone size: many
CDR3 protein: CASSSRDGGVAGYTF
CDR3 DNA: TGTGCCAGCAGTTCCCGTGATGGGGGGGTTGCTGGCTACACCTTC

D gene: NA
J gene: TRBJ2-5
V gene: TRBV2
clone size: NA
CDR3 protein: CARGGGETQYF
CDR3 DNA: TGTGCCAGAGGGGGTGGAGAGACCCAGTACTTC

D gene: TRBD1
J gene: TRBJ2-7
V gene: TRBV2
clone size: NA
CDR3 protein: CATAWTGSLYEQYF
CDR3 DNA: TGTGCCACAGCTTGGACAGGCTCTCTGTACGAGCAGTACTTC

D gene: NA
J gene: TRBJ2-3
V gene: TRBV3-1
clone size: many
CDR3 protein: CASSQEKGTQYF
CDR3 DNA: TGTGCCAGCAGCCAAGAGAAGGGTACGCAGTATTTT

D gene: NA
J gene: TRBJ1-6
V gene: TRBV6-4
clone size: many
CDR3 protein: CASSVTYNSPLHF
CDR3 DNA: TGTGCCAGCAGTGTCACGTATAATTCACCCCTCCACTTT

D gene: NA
J gene: TRBJ1-1
V gene: TRBV2
clone size: NA
CDR3 protein: CANLMGGPGEAFF
CDR3 DNA: TGTGCCAACCTAATGGGGGGGCCTGGTGAAGCTTTCTTT

D gene: TRBD1
J gene: TRBJ1-1
V gene: TRBV13
clone size: NA
CDR3 protein: CASSSGQGVYTEAFF
CDR3 DNA: TGTGCCAGCAGCTCGGGACAGGGAGTTTACACTGAAGCTTTCTTT

D gene: TRBD2
J gene: TRBJ2-1
V gene: TRBV4-2
clone size: NA
CDR3 protein: CTSTQTSGGAREQFF
CDR3 DNA: TGTACCAGCACCCAAACTAGCGGGGGGGCCAGAGAGCAGTTCTTC

D gene: NA
J gene: TRBJ2-3
V gene: TRBV20-1
clone size: many
CDR3 protein: CSARDSDLIGTLSDTQYF
CDR3 DNA: TGCAGTGCTAGAGATTCCGACTTGATTGGGACCCTATCAGATACGCAGTATTTT

D gene: TRBD1
J gene: TRBJ1-5
V gene: TRBV6-2/TRBV6-3
clone size: NA
CDR3 protein: CASSTGTGGYQPQHF
CDR3 DNA: TGTGCCAGCAGTACTGGGACAGGGGGCTATCAGCCCCAGCATTTT

D gene: TRBD1
J gene: TRBJ1-3
V gene: TRBV19
clone size: NA
CDR3 protein: CASSRTGEGNTIYF
CDR3 DNA: TGTGCCAGTAGTCGGACAGGCGAAGGAAACACCATATATTTT

D gene: NA
J gene: TRBJ1-5
V gene: TRBV6-5
clone size: many
CDR3 protein: CASSYSVSNQPQHF
CDR3 DNA: TGTGCCAGCAGTTACTCGGTTAGCAATCAGCCCCAGCATTTT

D gene: NA
J gene: TRBJ1-5
V gene: TRBV25-1
clone size: NA
CDR3 protein: CASSDNGSNQPQHF
CDR3 DNA: TGTGCCAGCAGTGATAACGGGAGCAATCAGCCCCAGCATTTT

D gene: NA
J gene: TRBJ1-2
V gene: TRBV2
clone size: many
CDR3 protein: CALGVGYGYTF
CDR3 DNA: TGTGCCTTAGGGGTAGGGTATGGCTACACCTTC

D gene: NA
J gene: TRBJ2-3
V gene: TRBV2
clone size: NA
CDR3 protein: CASIRGASTDTQYF
CDR3 DNA: TGTGCCAGCATAAGGGGGGCTAGCACAGATACGCAGTATTTT

D gene: NA
J gene: TRBJ2-5
V gene: TRBV12-3/TRBV12-4
clone size: many
CDR3 protein: CASSPVGGETQYF
CDR3 DNA: TGTGCCAGCAGCCCCGTAGGGGGGGAGACCCAGTACTTC

D gene: NA
J gene: TRBJ2-1
V gene: TRBV5-6
clone size: NA
CDR3 protein: CASSERVGEEFF
CDR3 DNA: TGTGCCAGCAGCGAGCGGGTAGGAGAGGAGTTCTTC

D gene: TRBD1
J gene: TRBJ1-6
V gene: TRBV30
clone size: NA
CDR3 protein: CAWSWTGWNSPLHF
CDR3 DNA: TGTGCCTGGAGCTGGACAGGATGGAATTCACCCCTCCACTTT

D gene: TRBD2
J gene: TRBJ2-1
V gene: TRBV20-1
clone size: NA
CDR3 protein: CSASWLAGGTRDEQFF
CDR3 DNA: TGCAGTGCTAGCTGGCTAGCGGGGGGGACACGGGATGAGCAGTTCTTC

D gene: NA
J gene: TRBJ2-5
V gene: TRBV15
clone size: NA
CDR3 protein: CATSSEGNLQETQYF
CDR3 DNA: TGTGCCACCAGCAGTGAAGGTAACCTCCAAGAGACCCAGTACTTC

D gene: NA
J gene: TRBJ2-7
V gene: TRBV6-1
clone size: NA
CDR3 protein: CASSNFAPYEQYF
CDR3 DNA: TGTGCCAGCAGCAACTTCGCCCCCTACGAGCAGTACTTC

D gene: NA
J gene: TRBJ2-7
V gene: TRBV5-5
clone size: NA
CDR3 protein: CASSGAEVVSYEQYF
CDR3 DNA: TGTGCCAGCAGCGGGGCAGAGGTAGTGTCCTACGAGCAGTACTTC